This T cell receptor (beta chain) was captured by sequencing in a study of T-cell memory formation after mild COVID-19. As for the study in general: Clusters of TCRs were largely donor specific.

This CDR3 comprises 14 residues. Germline CDR1 and CDR2: SSHAT and FNYEAQ (reference sequence). This clonotype was seen only a few times. As yet, its antigen is unknown. Mismatch with germline at one junction end may stem from a read error. Study-level points and caveats: That cross-reactive memory joined was suggested by some responding clones appearing in pre-infection memory. Clones contracting over day 15 to 85 were CD4/CD8 balanced, with later expanders leaning CD4+. Clones that contracted clustered mainly in CM and EM if CD4+ and in EMRA if CD8+.

One entry per CDR3 protein results from TCRdb running MiXCR on the 5' RACE reads. The table includes roughly 400,000 distinct CDR3 sequences, under 20% detected once. The receptor's source is a man aged 18 to 35 who had mild COVID-19 (a few samples of this study predate the infection). Cell type and time point are not known. The material sequenced was PBMCs or a T cell subset sorted from them (not recorded which). This rearrangement joins TRBV7-7 to TRBJ2-2; D gene unclear. CDR3 loop: CASSLRLGNGELFF. CDR3 nucleotide sequence: TGTGCTAGCAGCCTCAGACTGGGGAACGGGGAGCTGTTTTTT.